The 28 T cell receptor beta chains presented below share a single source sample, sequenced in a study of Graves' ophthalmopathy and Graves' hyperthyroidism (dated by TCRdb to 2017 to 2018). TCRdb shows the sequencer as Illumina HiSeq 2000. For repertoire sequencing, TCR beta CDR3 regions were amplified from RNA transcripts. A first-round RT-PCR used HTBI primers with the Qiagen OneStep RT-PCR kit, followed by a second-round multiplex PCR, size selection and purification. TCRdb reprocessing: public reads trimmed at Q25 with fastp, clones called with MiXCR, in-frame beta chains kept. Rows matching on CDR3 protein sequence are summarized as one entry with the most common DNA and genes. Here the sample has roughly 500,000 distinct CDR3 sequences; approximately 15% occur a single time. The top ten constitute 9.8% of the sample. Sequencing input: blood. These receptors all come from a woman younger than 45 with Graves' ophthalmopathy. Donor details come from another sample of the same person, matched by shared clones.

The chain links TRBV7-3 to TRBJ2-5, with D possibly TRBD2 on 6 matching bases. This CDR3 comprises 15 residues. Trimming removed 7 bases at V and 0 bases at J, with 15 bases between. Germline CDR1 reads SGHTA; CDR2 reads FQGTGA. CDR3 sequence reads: CASIPQRADQETQYF. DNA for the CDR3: TGTGCCAGCATCCCTCAGCGGGCTGACCAAGAGACCCAGTACTTC.

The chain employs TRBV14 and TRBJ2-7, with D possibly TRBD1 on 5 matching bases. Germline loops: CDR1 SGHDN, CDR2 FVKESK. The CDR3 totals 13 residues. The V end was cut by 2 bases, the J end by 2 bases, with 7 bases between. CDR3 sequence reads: CASSQFRAYEQYF. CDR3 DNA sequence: TGTGCCAGCAGCCAATTCAGGGCCTACGAGCAGTACTTC.

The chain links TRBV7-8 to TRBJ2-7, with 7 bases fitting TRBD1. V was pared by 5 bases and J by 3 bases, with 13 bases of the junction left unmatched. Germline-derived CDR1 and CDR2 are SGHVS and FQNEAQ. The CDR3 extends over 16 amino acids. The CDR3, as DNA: TGTGCCAGCAGCGCTTGGGGTTCGACAGGGATCTACGAGCAGTACTTC. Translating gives CASSAWGSTGIYEQYF.

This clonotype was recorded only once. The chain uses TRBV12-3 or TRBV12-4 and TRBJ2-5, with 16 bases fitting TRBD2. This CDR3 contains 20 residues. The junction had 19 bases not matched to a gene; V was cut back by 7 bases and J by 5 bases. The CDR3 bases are TGTGCCAGCACCTCCCCCCCGGGGACTAGCGGGAGGGCCCCACTGGAGACCCAGTACTTC. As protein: CASTSPPGTSGRAPLETQYF.

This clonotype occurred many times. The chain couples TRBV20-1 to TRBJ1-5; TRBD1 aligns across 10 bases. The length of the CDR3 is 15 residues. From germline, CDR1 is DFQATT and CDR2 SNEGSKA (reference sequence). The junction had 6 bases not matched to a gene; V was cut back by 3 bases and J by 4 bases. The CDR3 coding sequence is TGCAGTGCTAGCCCGACAGGGGGCCCGAATCAGCCCCAGCATTTT. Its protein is CSASPTGGPNQPQHF.

The CDR3 DNA is TGTGCCAGCAGCGTAGATGGCGGGAGCTCCTACGAGCAGTACTTC. This encodes CASSVDGGSSYEQYF. The genes are TRBV9 and TRBJ2-7; TRBD2 aligns across 7 bases. J was trimmed by 0 bases and V by 0 bases; bases with no gene match: 3. This CDR3 comprises 15 residues. CDR1 is SGDLS, CDR2 YYNGEE, per germline. Filled out from reference TRBV9 and TRBJ2-7, the complete variable domain reads DSGVTQTPKHLITATGQRVTLRCSPRSGDLSVYWYQQSLDQGLQFLIQYYNGEERAKGNILERFSAQQFPDLHSELNLSSLELGDSALYFCASSVDGGSSYEQYFGPGTRLTVT.

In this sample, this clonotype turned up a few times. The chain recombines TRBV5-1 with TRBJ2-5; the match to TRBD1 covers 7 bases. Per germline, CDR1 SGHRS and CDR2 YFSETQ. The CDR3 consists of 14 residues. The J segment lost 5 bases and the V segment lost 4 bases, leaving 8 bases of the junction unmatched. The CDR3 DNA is TGCGCCAGCAGCCGTCAGACAGGGCCGGAGACCCAGTACTTC. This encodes CASSRQTGPETQYF.

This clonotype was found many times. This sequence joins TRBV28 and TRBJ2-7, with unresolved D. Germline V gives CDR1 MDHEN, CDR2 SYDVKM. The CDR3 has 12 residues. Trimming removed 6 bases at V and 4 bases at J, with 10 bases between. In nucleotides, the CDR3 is TGTGCCAGCAGACGGACCGGGTACGAGCAGTACTTC. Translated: CASRRTGYEQYF.

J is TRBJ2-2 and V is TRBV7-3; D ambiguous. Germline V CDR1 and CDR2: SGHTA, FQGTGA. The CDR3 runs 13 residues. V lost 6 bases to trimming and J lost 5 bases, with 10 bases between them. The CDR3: CASRQPVTGELFF. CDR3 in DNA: TGTGCCAGCAGACAGCCAGTTACCGGGGAGCTGTTTTTT.

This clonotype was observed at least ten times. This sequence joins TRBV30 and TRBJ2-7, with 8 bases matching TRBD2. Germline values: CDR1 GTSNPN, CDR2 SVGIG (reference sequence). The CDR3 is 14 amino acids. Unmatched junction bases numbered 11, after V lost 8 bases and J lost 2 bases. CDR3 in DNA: TGTGCCGGTACGGGAGGGGCTAGGCCCTACGAGCAGTACTTC. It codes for CAGTGGARPYEQYF.

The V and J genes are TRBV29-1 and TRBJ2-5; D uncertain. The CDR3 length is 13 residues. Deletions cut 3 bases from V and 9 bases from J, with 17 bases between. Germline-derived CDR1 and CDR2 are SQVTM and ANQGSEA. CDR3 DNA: TGCAGCGTTGACACTATCGGTCCTGGGGCCCAGTACTTC. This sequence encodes CSVDTIGPGAQYF.

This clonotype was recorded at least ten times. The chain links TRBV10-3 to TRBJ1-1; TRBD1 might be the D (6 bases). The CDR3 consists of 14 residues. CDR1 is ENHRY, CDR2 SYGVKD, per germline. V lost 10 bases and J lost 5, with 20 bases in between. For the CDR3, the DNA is TGTGCCACGCAGCGAGAAGTAGGGGGAACTGAAGCTTTCTTT. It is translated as CATQREVGGTEAFF.

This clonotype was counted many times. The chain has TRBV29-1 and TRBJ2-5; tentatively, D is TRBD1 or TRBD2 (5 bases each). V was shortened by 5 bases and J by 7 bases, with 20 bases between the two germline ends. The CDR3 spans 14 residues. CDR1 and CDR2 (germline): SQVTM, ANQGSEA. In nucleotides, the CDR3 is TGCAGCGTTTCTGACAACTGGGTTGGGGGGACCCAGTACTTC. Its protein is CSVSDNWVGGTQYF. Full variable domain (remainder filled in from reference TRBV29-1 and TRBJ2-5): SAVISQKPSRDICQRGTSLTIQCQVDSQVTMMFWYRQQPGQSLTLIATANQGSEATYESGFVIDKFPISRPNLTFSTLTVSNMSPEDSSIYLCSVSDNWVGGTQYFGPGTRLLVL.

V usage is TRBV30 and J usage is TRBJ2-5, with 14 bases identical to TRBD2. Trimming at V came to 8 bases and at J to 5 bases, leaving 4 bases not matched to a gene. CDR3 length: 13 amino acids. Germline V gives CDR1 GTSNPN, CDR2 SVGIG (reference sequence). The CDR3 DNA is TGTGCCAGTTGGACTAGCGGGAGGGAGACCCAGTACTTC. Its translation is CASWTSGRETQYF.

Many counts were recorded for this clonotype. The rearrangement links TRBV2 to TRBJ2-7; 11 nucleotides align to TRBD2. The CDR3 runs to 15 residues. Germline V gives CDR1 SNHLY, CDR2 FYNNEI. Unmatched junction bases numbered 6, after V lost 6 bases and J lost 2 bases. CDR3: CASRPTSGSAYEQYF. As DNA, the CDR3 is TGTGCCAGCAGGCCTACTAGCGGGAGTGCCTACGAGCAGTACTTC.

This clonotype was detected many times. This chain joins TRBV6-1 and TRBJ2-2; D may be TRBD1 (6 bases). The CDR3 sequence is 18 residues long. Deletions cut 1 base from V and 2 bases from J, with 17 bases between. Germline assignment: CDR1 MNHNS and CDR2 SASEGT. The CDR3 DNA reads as TGTGCCAGCAGTGAAGAGTACAGGGCTTTCGGAAACACCGGGGAGCTGTTTTTT. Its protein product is CASSEEYRAFGNTGELFF.

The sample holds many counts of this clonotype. The CDR3 DNA follows: TGTGCCAGCAGCCAAGAGGACAGAACTCCCTACGAGCAGTACTTC. Translated, it gives CASSQEDRTPYEQYF. The rearrangement links TRBV4-2 to TRBJ2-7, with D possibly matching TRBD1 (6 bases). Looked up from germline, CDR1 is LGHNA and CDR2 is YNFKEQ. V lost 0 bases and J lost 2, with 11 bases in between. CDR3 size: 15 residues.

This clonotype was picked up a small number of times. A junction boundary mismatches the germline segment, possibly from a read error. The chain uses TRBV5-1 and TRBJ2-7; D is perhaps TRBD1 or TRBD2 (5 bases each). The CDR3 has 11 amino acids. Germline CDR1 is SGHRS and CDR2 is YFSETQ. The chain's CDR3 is CASTGTDDQYF. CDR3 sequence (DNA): TGCGCCAGCACAGGGACGGACGATCAGTACTTC.

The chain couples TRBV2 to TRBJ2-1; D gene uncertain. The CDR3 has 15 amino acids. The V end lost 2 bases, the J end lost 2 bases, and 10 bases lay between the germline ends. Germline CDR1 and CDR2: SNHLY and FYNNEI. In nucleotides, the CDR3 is TGTGCCAGCAGTGAAAACACTTACCCCTACAATGAGCAGTTCTTC. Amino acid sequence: CASSENTYPYNEQFF.

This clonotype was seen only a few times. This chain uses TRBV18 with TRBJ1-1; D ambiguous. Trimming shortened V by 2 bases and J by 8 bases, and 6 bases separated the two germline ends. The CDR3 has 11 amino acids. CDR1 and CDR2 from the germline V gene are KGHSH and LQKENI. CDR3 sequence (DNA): TGTGCCAGCTCACCAACGGTCGAAGCTTTCTTT. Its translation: CASSPTVEAFF.

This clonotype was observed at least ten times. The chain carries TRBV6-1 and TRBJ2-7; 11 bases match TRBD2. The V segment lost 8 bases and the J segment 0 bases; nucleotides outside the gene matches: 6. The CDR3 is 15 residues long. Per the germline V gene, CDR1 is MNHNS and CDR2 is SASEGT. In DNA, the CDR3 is TGTGCCAGCTGGACTAGCGGGCATCCCTCCTACGAGCAGTACTTC. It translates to CASWTSGHPSYEQYF.

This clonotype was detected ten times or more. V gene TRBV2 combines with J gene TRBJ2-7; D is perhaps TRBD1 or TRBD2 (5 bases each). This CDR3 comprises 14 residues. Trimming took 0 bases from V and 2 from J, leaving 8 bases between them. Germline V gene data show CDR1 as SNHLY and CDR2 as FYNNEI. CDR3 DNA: TGTGCCAGCAGTGAAGCGGGACCAACCTACGAGCAGTACTTC. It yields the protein CASSEAGPTYEQYF.

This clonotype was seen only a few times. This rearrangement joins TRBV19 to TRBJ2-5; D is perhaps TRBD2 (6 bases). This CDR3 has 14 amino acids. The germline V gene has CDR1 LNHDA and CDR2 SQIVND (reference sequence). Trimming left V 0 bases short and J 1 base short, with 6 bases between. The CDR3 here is CASSIEGGQETQYF. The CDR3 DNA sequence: TGTGCCAGTAGTATAGAGGGGGGCCAAGAGACCCAGTACTTC.

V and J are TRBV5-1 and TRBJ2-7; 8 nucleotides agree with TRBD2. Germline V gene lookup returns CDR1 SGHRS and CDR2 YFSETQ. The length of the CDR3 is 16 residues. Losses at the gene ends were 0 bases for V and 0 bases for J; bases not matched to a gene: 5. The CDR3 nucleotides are TGCGCCAGCAGCTTGGGACTAGCGATCAGCTCCTACGAGCAGTACTTC. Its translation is CASSLGLAISSYEQYF.

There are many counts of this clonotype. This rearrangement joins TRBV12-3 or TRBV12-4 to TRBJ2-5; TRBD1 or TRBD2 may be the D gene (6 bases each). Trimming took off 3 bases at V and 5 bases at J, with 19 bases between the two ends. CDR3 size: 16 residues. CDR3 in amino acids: CASSLRLWGAMETQYF. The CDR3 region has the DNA TGTGCCAGCAGTTTGAGGTTGTGGGGGGCGATGGAGACCCAGTACTTC.

The CDR3 sequence is CASSTQGRKETQYF. DNA for the CDR3: TGTGCCAGTAGTACCCAGGGAAGAAAGGAGACCCAGTACTTC. The rearrangement uses TRBV19 and TRBJ2-5, with TRBD1 as a possible D gene (5 bases). The CDR3 has 14 amino acids. CDR1 is LNHDA and CDR2 is SQIVND in the germline V gene (reference sequence). V was clipped by 4 bases and J by 5 bases, with 14 bases between them.

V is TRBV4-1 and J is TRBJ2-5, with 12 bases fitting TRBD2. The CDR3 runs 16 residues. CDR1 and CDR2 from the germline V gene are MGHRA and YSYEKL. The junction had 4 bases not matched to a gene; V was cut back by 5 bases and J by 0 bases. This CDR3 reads CASSSRLAGDQETQYF. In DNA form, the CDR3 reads TGCGCCAGCAGCTCCCGACTAGCGGGGGACCAAGAGACCCAGTACTTC.

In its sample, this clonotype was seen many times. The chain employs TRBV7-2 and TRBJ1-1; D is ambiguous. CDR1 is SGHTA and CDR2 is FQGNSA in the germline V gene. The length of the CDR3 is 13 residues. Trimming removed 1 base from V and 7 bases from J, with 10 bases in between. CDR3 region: CASSLGIFNEAFF. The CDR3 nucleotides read TGTGCCAGCAGCTTAGGGATCTTTAATGAAGCTTTCTTT.